This section outlines one T cell receptor beta chain sequence together with its context. The repertoire was sequenced with immunoSEQ multiplex PCR; TCRdb's copy has only in-frame clones and lacks some. The sample consists of approximately 330,000 clones, about 91% of them appearing once. These data come from a study of blood T cell repertoires in COVID-19. Sequenced sample: peripheral blood. The receptor was isolated from a man aged 30-40 years with COVID-19, enrolled during active disease.

The CDR3 sequence is CASSLEGQGSYEQYF. DNA for the CDR3: TGCGCCAGCAGCTTGGAAGGACAGGGATCGTACGAGCAGTACTTC. V and J are TRBV5-1 and TRBJ2-7, with TRBD1 matching 8 bases. After removal of 0 bases from V and 4 bases from J, the junction contained 6 bases not matched to a gene. This CDR3 comprises 15 residues. The germline gives CDR1 SGHRS, CDR2 YFSETQ. Drawing the rest from reference TRBV5-1 and TRBJ2-7, the complete variable domain is KAGVTQTPRYLIKTRGQQVTLSCSPISGHRSVSWYQQTPGQGLQFLFEYFSETQRNKGNFPGRFSGRQFSNSRSEMNVSTLELGDSALYLCASSLEGQGSYEQYFGPGTRLTVT.